This TCR beta chain was sequenced during a study of cytomegalovirus exposure and HLA in healthy donors. PCR involved 60 Vbeta and 13 Jbeta primers. Profiling relied on immunoSEQ multiplex PCR, and the TCRdb table lists in-frame clones only, not all of them. The sample has about 83,000 clones, more than 70% seen once. Germline assignment: CDR1 SGHDT and CDR2 YYEEEE. The CDR3 sequence is 15 residues long. The V gene lost 4 bases and the J gene lost 6 bases, with 14 bases spanning the gap. Sample: PBMCs. This clonotype was obtained from a man aged 55-75 years in good health and CMV-seronegative. The rearrangement joins TRBV5-6 to TRBJ1-6, with D possibly TRBD1 on 5 matching bases. The CDR3 spells CASSVRGGFNSPLHF. For the CDR3, the DNA is TGTGCCAGCAGCGTACGGGGGGGGTTTAATTCACCCCTCCACTTT.